This T cell receptor (beta chain) is from a study of T-cell reconstitution after alpha-beta-depleted transplantation in children. Unique molecular identifiers were used to barcode this TCRbeta library. MiXCR, run by TCRdb on the PCR reads, gives a single entry per CDR3 protein. The profile shows about 610,000 distinct CDR3 sequences, roughly a tenth of them singletons. This CDR3 contains 15 residues. CDR1 is LGHNA, CDR2 YNFKEQ, per germline. Losses at the gene ends were 3 bases for V and 3 bases for J; bases not matched to a gene: 4. This clonotype originated in a human donor who donated a stem cell graft to a child with acute myeloid leukemia. The sample in question was PBMCs from the stem cell graft donor, obtained from the stem cell graft. The chain couples TRBV4-2 to TRBJ2-7; 11 nucleotides agree with TRBD2. The DNA of the CDR3 is TGTGCCAGCAGCCAGGGACTAGCGGTATACTACGAGCAGTACTTC. Protein: CASSQGLAVYYEQYF.